The 24 T cell receptor beta chains below come from one sample, sequenced in a study of blood T cell repertoires in COVID-19. Clones were sequenced by immunoSEQ multiplex PCR, and TCRdb holds only the in-frame ones, with some missing. The data show 350,000 to 450,000 clones, over 85% seen once. Input material: PBMCs or T cells enriched from blood (not recorded which). The receptors stem from a woman in her twenties or thirties who had recovered from COVID-19.

This chain joins TRBV14 and TRBJ1-1; D ambiguous. CDR3 size: 15 residues. Germline V gives CDR1 SGHDN, CDR2 FVKESK. Trimming removed 0 bases at V and 5 bases at J, with 13 bases between. The CDR3 DNA follows: TGTGCCAGCAGCCAAGATCGGAGGGCTGGGACTGAAGCTTTCTTT. As protein: CASSQDRRAGTEAFF.

The CDR3 spells CASSESAGTEAFF. As DNA, the CDR3 is TGTGCCAGCAGTGAGTCAGCGGGCACTGAAGCTTTCTTT. The chain is built from TRBV6-1 and TRBJ1-1; D ambiguous. The germline V gene has CDR1 MNHNS and CDR2 SASEGT. CDR3 length equals 13 residues. Trimming shortened V by 3 bases and J by 4 bases, and 9 bases separated the two germline ends.

The chain combines TRBV7-9 with TRBJ1-2; tentatively, D is TRBD1 (5 bases). The CDR3 is made up of 14 amino acids. The V gene's germline CDR1 is SEHNR and CDR2 FQNEAQ (reference sequence). V lost 1 base, J lost 7 bases, and 13 bases lay in between. CDR3 in amino acids: CASSLDGGEGGYTF. The CDR3 nucleotides read TGTGCCAGCAGCTTAGACGGAGGGGAGGGTGGCTACACCTTC.

CDR3 region: CASSNQGRSGELFF. Here the CDR3 DNA reads TGTGCCAGCAGTAATCAAGGGAGATCCGGGGAGCTGTTTTTT. The gene calls are TRBV11-3 and TRBJ2-2; possibly TRBD2 for D (5 bases). This CDR3 comprises 14 residues. The V and J ends lost 6 bases and 6 bases respectively, with 14 bases between them. Germline-derived CDR1 and CDR2 are SGHNT and YENEEA.

The V and J genes are TRBV7-6 and TRBJ1-2; weak D call: TRBD1 (5 bases). The CDR3 consists of 14 residues. V was shortened by 1 base and J by 7 bases, with 13 bases between the two germline ends. Germline lookup yields CDR1 SGHVS and CDR2 FNYEAQ. CDR3 sequence: CASSLGGLLGGYTF. The CDR3 nucleotides are TGTGCCAGCAGCTTAGGGGGACTTCTGGGTGGCTACACCTTC.

The chain uses TRBV19 and TRBJ1-2, with a possible D match to TRBD1 (5 bases). CDR3 size: 15 residues. Germline V lookup: CDR1 LNHDA, CDR2 SQIVND (reference sequence). V shed 3 bases and J shed 4 bases, with 15 bases lying between them. As DNA, the CDR3 is TGTGCCAGTAGTATGGTGGCAGGGAATGGCTATGGCTACACCTTC. As protein: CASSMVAGNGYGYTF.

The chain has TRBV27 and TRBJ1-6; D not resolved. This CDR3 spans 12 amino acids. The ends were cut back, 7 bases at V and 6 bases at J, with 7 bases in the middle. Per the germline V gene, CDR1 is MNHEY and CDR2 is SMNVEV (reference sequence). The chain's CDR3 is CASTGPNSPLHF. In nucleotides, the CDR3 is TGTGCCAGCACAGGCCCTAATTCACCCCTCCACTTT.

J is TRBJ1-5 and V is TRBV30; possibly TRBD1 for D (6 bases). This CDR3 is 15 amino acids long. Germline assignment: CDR1 GTSNPN and CDR2 SVGIG (reference sequence). The V end was cut by 7 bases, the J end by 4 bases, with 20 bases between. CDR3 bases: TGTGCCTCCCGGAGTAGGGGGGGTATTAATCAGCCCCAGCATTTT. Translation gives CASRSRGGINQPQHF.

The rearrangement links TRBV18 to TRBJ2-7, with TRBD1 matching 9 bases. Germline V gene sequence: CDR1 KGHSH, CDR2 LQKENI. Trimming took 2 bases from V and 4 from J; bases not matched to a gene: 6. The CDR3 is made up of 15 amino acids. The CDR3 here is CASSPARTGDYEQYF. The CDR3 DNA follows: TGTGCCAGCTCACCAGCCAGGACAGGGGATTACGAGCAGTACTTC.

This rearrangement joins TRBV7-2 to TRBJ2-7; a possible D gene is TRBD1 (6 bases). V was clipped by 5 bases and J by 4 bases, with 12 bases between them. This CDR3 is 13 amino acids long. Germline V gives CDR1 SGHTA, CDR2 FQGNSA. CDR3 sequence (DNA): TGTGCCAGCAGCCCGGACAGTGAATACGAGCAGTACTTC. Translating gives CASSPDSEYEQYF.

This chain uses TRBV27 with TRBJ1-1; no reliable D call. Germline loops: CDR1 MNHEY, CDR2 SMNVEV (reference sequence). This CDR3 has 13 amino acids. Trimming removed 6 bases from V and 1 base from J, with 9 bases in between. In nucleotides, the CDR3 is TGTGCCAGCAGCCGTTCCCGGAACACTGAAGCTTTCTTT. Amino acids: CASSRSRNTEAFF.

The rearrangement joins TRBV9 to TRBJ2-2; D perhaps matches TRBD1 (6 bases). V gave up 3 bases and J gave up 0 bases, with 9 bases separating them. Germline CDR1 is SGDLS and CDR2 is YYNGEE. CDR3 size: 15 residues. The CDR3 bases are TGTGCCAGCAGCGGCAGGGGACCGAACACCGGGGAGCTGTTTTTT. This translates into CASSGRGPNTGELFF.

V gene TRBV5-4 combines with J gene TRBJ2-7; TRBD1 matches at 7 bases. The CDR3 contains 14 residues. Germline trimming cut 4 bases from V and 2 bases from J; bases unmatched to any gene: 6. Per germline, CDR1 SGHNT and CDR2 YYREEE (reference sequence). CDR3 region: CASSRRDSPYEQYF. In nucleotides, the CDR3 is TGTGCCAGCAGCAGAAGGGACAGCCCCTACGAGCAGTACTTC.

The J gene is TRBJ1-1, the V gene TRBV4-3, with TRBD1 as a possible D gene (5 bases). Germline lookup yields CDR1 LGHNA and CDR2 YSLEER. The CDR3 runs to 14 residues. The V end was cut by 0 bases, the J end by 5 bases, with 10 bases between. In DNA form, the CDR3 reads TGCGCCAGCAGCCAAGATCTTCGGGGGACTGAAGCTTTCTTT. It specifies CASSQDLRGTEAFF.

This rearrangement joins TRBV2 to TRBJ2-1; TRBD2 aligns across 10 bases. Germline V gene sequence: CDR1 SNHLY, CDR2 FYNNEI. The V segment lost 4 bases and the J segment 6 bases; nucleotides outside the gene matches: 18. CDR3 size: 19 residues. The CDR3 here is CASSGRPGLATVGGNEQFF. In nucleotides, the CDR3 is TGTGCCAGCAGTGGGCGCCCGGGACTAGCGACTGTAGGGGGCAATGAGCAGTTCTTC.

The J gene is TRBJ1-1, the V gene TRBV5-8; D gene unclear. In germline, CDR1 is SGHTS, CDR2 YDEGEE. V shed 2 bases and J shed 8 bases, with 7 bases lying between them. The CDR3 runs to 11 residues. In DNA form, the CDR3 reads TGTGCCAGCAGCTTACGGGGAGAAGCTTTCTTT. This sequence encodes CASSLRGEAFF.

The rearrangement links TRBV29-1 to TRBJ2-3, with D possibly being TRBD1 (5 bases). The ends were cut back, 4 bases at V and 2 bases at J, with 16 bases in the middle. Germline V CDR1 and CDR2: SQVTM, ANQGSEA. The CDR3 spans 15 residues. The CDR3, as DNA: TGCAGCGTTGCCCTCTTCGGACAAACCACAGATACGCAGTATTTT. Protein sequence: CSVALFGQTTDTQYF.

The V and J genes are TRBV30 and TRBJ1-5, with TRBD1 identical over 8 bases. The germline gives CDR1 GTSNPN, CDR2 SVGIG (reference sequence). The CDR3 is made up of 15 amino acids. V lost 1 base to trimming and J lost 7 bases; unmatched junction nucleotides: 9. The CDR3 DNA follows: TGTGCCTGGAGTGAGGGGAACAGGGGGAACCAGCCCCAGCATTTT. It is translated as CAWSEGNRGNQPQHF. Complete variable domain (other parts from reference TRBV30 and TRBJ1-5): SQTIHQWPATLVQPVGSPLSLECTVEGTSNPNLYWYRQAAGRGLQLLFYSVGIGQISSEVPQNLSASRPQDRQFILSSKKLLLSDSGFYLCAWSEGNRGNQPQHFGDGTRLSIL.

The V and J genes are TRBV12-5 and TRBJ1-1; 10 bases match TRBD1. Trimming took 6 bases from V and 3 from J; bases not matched to a gene: 4. This CDR3 region has 14 residues. CDR1 and CDR2 (germline): LGHNT, FRNRAP. CDR3 residues: CASGRDRGYTEAFF. DNA for the CDR3: TGTGCTAGTGGCCGGGACAGGGGCTACACTGAAGCTTTCTTT.

The chain is built from TRBV28 and TRBJ1-2; TRBD1 might be the D (6 bases). The CDR3 covers 13 residues. V dropped 5 bases and J dropped 5 bases, with 12 bases sitting between them. CDR1 is MDHEN, CDR2 SYDVKM, per germline. DNA for the CDR3: TGTGCCAGCAGTCTTCAGGGGTGGTATGGCTACACCTTC. It is translated as CASSLQGWYGYTF.

This clone was counted a few times. The V and J genes are TRBV28 and TRBJ1-6, with 8 bases identical to TRBD1. Losses at the gene ends were 4 bases for V and 5 bases for J; bases not matched to a gene: 1. Germline CDR1 and CDR2: MDHEN and SYDVKM. The CDR3 consists of 14 residues. CDR3 in DNA: TGTGCCAGCAGTTACAGGGGGAATAATTCACCCCTCCACTTT. It is translated as CASSYRGNNSPLHF.

The genes are TRBV10-3 and TRBJ2-1, with 10 bases aligning to TRBD2. The V and J ends lost 11 bases and 8 bases, in that order; junction bases with no gene match: 12. CDR3 length: 14 amino acids. The germline V gene encodes CDR1 ENHRY and CDR2 SYGVKD. CDR3 sequence: CAASTGTSVHEQFF. As DNA, the CDR3 is TGTGCCGCTTCAACCGGGACTAGCGTCCATGAGCAGTTCTTC.

This clone occurred once. The V gene is TRBV19, the J gene TRBJ2-2, with TRBD1 identical over 10 bases. CDR3 size: 16 residues. CDR1 is LNHDA, CDR2 SQIVND, per germline (reference sequence). Germline trimming cut 6 bases from V and 7 bases from J; bases unmatched to any gene: 11. The chain's CDR3 is CASSLAGTGAVGELFF. The DNA of the CDR3 is TGTGCCAGTAGCTTGGCCGGGACAGGGGCTGTCGGGGAGCTGTTTTTT.

The chain links TRBV5-1 to TRBJ2-2, with 12 positions matching TRBD2. Germline lookup yields CDR1 SGHRS and CDR2 YFSETQ. V lost 5 bases, J lost 9 bases, and 8 bases stayed unmatched. The CDR3 runs 15 residues. CDR3 region: CASRGGLAGDRELFF. The DNA of the CDR3 is TGCGCCAGCAGAGGGGGACTAGCGGGTGACAGGGAGCTGTTTTTT.